What follows are 31 T cell receptor beta chains derived from one specimen sequenced in a study of radiation and T cells in renal cell carcinoma. Here immunoSEQ multiplex PCR was the method, and the copy in TCRdb shows in-frame clones only, minus some. The sample shows over 45,000 clones, roughly 79% of them seen only once. Documented time point: baseline pretreatment blood. Specified treatment: 15 Gy SBRT to primary tumor, nephrectomy 4 weeks later. The material was blood, obtained from a patient whose treatment included radiotherapy and nephrectomy. These receptors originate from a man in his fifties or sixties with renal cell carcinoma.

This sequence joins TRBV7-2 and TRBJ2-1, with D tentatively TRBD2 (5 bases). The CDR3 has 15 amino acids. The V end lost 3 bases, the J end lost 7 bases, and 16 bases lay between the germline ends. CDR1 is SGHTA and CDR2 is FQGNSA in the germline V gene. CDR3 sequence: CASSLVTPGNNEQFF. CDR3 sequence (DNA): TGTGCCAGCAGCTTGGTAACCCCGGGGAATAATGAGCAGTTCTTC.

This rearrangement joins TRBV6-1 to TRBJ1-5; a weak D match, TRBD1 (5 bases). The CDR3 has 19 residues. Trimming removed 1 base at V and 0 bases at J, with 19 bases between. CDR1 is MNHNS and CDR2 is SASEGT in the germline V gene. The CDR3 protein is CASSEVDTRLAYSNQPQHF. The CDR3, as DNA: TGTGCCAGCAGTGAAGTGGACACACGACTTGCTTATAGCAATCAGCCCCAGCATTTT.

The V and J genes are TRBV25-1 and TRBJ1-2, with D perhaps TRBD1 (5 bases). CDR1 is MGHDK, CDR2 SYGVNS, per germline. CDR3 length equals 12 residues. V shed 4 bases and J shed 6 bases, with 9 bases lying between them. This CDR3 reads CASSGGGDGYTF. The CDR3 DNA reads as TGTGCCAGCAGTGGGGGAGGGGATGGCTACACCTTC.

The chain has TRBV5-1 and TRBJ2-5, with D perhaps TRBD1 or TRBD2 (5 bases each). Germline values: CDR1 SGHRS, CDR2 YFSETQ. The V gene lost 4 bases and the J gene lost 6 bases, with 16 bases spanning the gap. The length of the CDR3 is 14 residues. CDR3 amino acids: CASSGGPPIKTQYF. Here the CDR3 DNA reads TGCGCCAGCAGCGGGGGACCGCCCATAAAGACCCAGTACTTC.

The genes are TRBV29-1 and TRBJ2-1, with D perhaps TRBD1 (6 bases). Per germline, CDR1 SQVTM and CDR2 ANQGSEA. V was trimmed by 0 bases and J by 5 bases, leaving 14 bases between them. CDR3 length equals 15 residues. The CDR3 DNA reads as TGCAGCGTTGAAGATCAACAGGGCCCGGACAATGAGCAGTTCTTC. It specifies CSVEDQQGPDNEQFF.

V is TRBV4-3 and J is TRBJ2-5; TRBD2 matches 7 bases. Germline V CDR1 and CDR2: LGHNA, YSLEER. V lost 1 base, J lost 3 bases, and 5 bases stayed unmatched. CDR3 length: 15 residues. The CDR3 reads CASSQGYTSEETQYF. DNA of the CDR3: TGCGCCAGCAGCCAAGGCTATACTAGCGAAGAGACCCAGTACTTC.

The chain combines TRBV27 with TRBJ1-4; D is undetermined. The V end lost 2 bases, the J end lost 7 bases, and 11 bases lay between the germline ends. The CDR3 has 14 amino acids. Germline V gene sequence: CDR1 MNHEY, CDR2 SMNVEV (reference sequence). The CDR3 loop is CASSLLQAGEKLFF. CDR3 in DNA: TGTGCCAGCAGTTTACTCCAGGCAGGTGAAAAACTGTTTTTT.

The V and J genes are TRBV18 and TRBJ2-6; 8 bases align to TRBD1. The CDR3 length is 17 residues. After removal of 3 bases from V and 3 bases from J, the junction contained 7 bases not matched to a gene. Germline V lookup: CDR1 KGHSH, CDR2 LQKENI. CDR3 loop: CASSPLTGASGANVLTF. Written as DNA, the CDR3 is TGTGCCAGCTCACCTCTGACAGGGGCCAGTGGGGCCAACGTCCTGACTTTC.

This CDR3 reads CASSSGQIAEKLFF. The CDR3 nucleotides are TGTGCCAGCAGCTCGGGACAAATCGCCGAAAAACTGTTTTTT. V gene TRBV5-4 combines with J gene TRBJ1-4, with TRBD1 as a possible D gene (6 bases). The V gene's germline CDR1 is SGHNT and CDR2 YYREEE (reference sequence). The CDR3 covers 14 residues. V was clipped by 3 bases and J by 8 bases, with 14 bases between them.

This chain connects TRBV7-9 to TRBJ1-1; D is uncertain. This CDR3 is 13 amino acids long. The V and J ends lost 2 bases and 4 bases respectively, with 8 bases between them. In germline, CDR1 is SEHNR, CDR2 FQNEAQ (reference sequence). CDR3 protein: CASSLTTTTEAFF. CDR3 nucleotide sequence: TGTGCCAGCAGCTTAACGACAACCACTGAAGCTTTCTTT.

The chain links TRBV21-1 to TRBJ1-1. TRBV21-1 is annotated as a pseudogene. CDR3 length: 17 residues. CDR3 residues: CASALIGTIPESTEAFF. CDR3 sequence (DNA): TGTGCCAGCGCCTTAATTGGGACTATCCCGGAGAGCACTGAAGCTTTCTTT.

The gene calls are TRBV27 and TRBJ2-3; no clear D. The CDR3 is 13 amino acids. The V end lost 6 bases, the J end lost 2 bases, and 9 bases lay between the germline ends. CDR1 is MNHEY, CDR2 SMNVEV, per germline (reference sequence). As DNA, the CDR3 is TGTGCCAGCAGGGGCTATTCCACAGATACGCAGTATTTT. Its protein product is CASRGYSTDTQYF.

The chain has TRBV7-8 and TRBJ1-1; the D is unclear. The CDR3 loop spans 13 amino acids. V lost 0 bases and J 4 bases, leaving 6 bases between the germline ends. CDR1 and CDR2 from the germline V gene are SGHVS and FQNEAQ. The CDR3 is CASSLAMPTEAFF. CDR3 in DNA: TGTGCCAGCAGCTTAGCCATGCCCACTGAAGCTTTCTTT.

This chain joins TRBV4-2 and TRBJ1-1; D might be TRBD1 (6 bases). With 2 bases removed from V and 6 bases from J, the gap between germline ends came to 16 bases. The CDR3 sequence is 15 residues long. The germline V gene encodes CDR1 LGHNA and CDR2 YNFKEQ. DNA of the CDR3: TGTGCCAGCAGCCAACCCACCCCAGGGGTGCCTGAAGCTTTCTTT. Translation: CASSQPTPGVPEAFF.

CDR3 nucleotide sequence: TGCGCCAGCAGCTTAGAAGGACAGAGCTACACTGAAGCTTTCTTT. Translated, it gives CASSLEGQSYTEAFF. The chain links TRBV5-1 to TRBJ1-1; D possibly corresponds to TRBD1 (6 bases). Trimming took 2 bases from V and 3 from J, leaving 14 bases between them. CDR1 is SGHRS, CDR2 YFSETQ, per germline. This CDR3 spans 15 amino acids.

This clone was picked up a small number of times. This chain uses TRBV19 with TRBJ1-1; no definite D call. Trimming removed 5 bases from V and 0 bases from J, with 13 bases in between. The CDR3 spans 15 residues. Germline CDR1 and CDR2: LNHDA and SQIVND (reference sequence). The CDR3 loop is CASSLPGIMNTEAFF. In DNA, the CDR3 is TGTGCCAGTAGTCTCCCCGGGATTATGAACACTGAAGCTTTCTTT.

V usage is TRBV2 and J usage is TRBJ2-7; 7 bases map to TRBD2. The junction had 6 bases not matched to a gene; V was cut back by 4 bases and J by 3 bases. Germline-derived CDR1 and CDR2 are SNHLY and FYNNEI. This CDR3 is 14 amino acids long. The CDR3 reads CASSVGGEGYEQYF. CDR3 nucleotide sequence: TGTGCCAGCAGTGTAGGAGGGGAGGGCTACGAGCAGTACTTC.

As concerns this clone: Relative to the germline gene, one junction end is altered; a read error may explain this. The chain couples TRBV20-1 to TRBJ2-1, with D unclear. Germline CDR1 DFQATT, CDR2 SNEGSKA (reference sequence). The CDR3 covers 10 residues. Here the CDR3 DNA reads TGCAGTGCCAGAGACGAGGAGCAGTTCTTC. Its protein is CSARDEEQFF.

As DNA, the CDR3 is TGTGCCTGGAGTGTACAGGGGGGAGTCGGAGAGCAGTACTTC. Translated, it gives CAWSVQGGVGEQYF. The chain couples TRBV30 to TRBJ2-7; 8 nucleotides match TRBD1. Trimming removed 0 bases from V and 7 bases from J; junction bases left unmatched: 8. CDR1 and CDR2 (germline): GTSNPN, SVGIG (reference sequence). The CDR3 is 14 amino acids.

The chain is built from TRBV27 and TRBJ2-1; 10 nucleotides line up with TRBD1. Germline trimming cut 4 bases from V and 4 bases from J; bases unmatched to any gene: 7. From germline, CDR1 is MNHEY and CDR2 SMNVEV (reference sequence). The CDR3 consists of 16 residues. The CDR3 nucleotides read TGTGCCAGCAGTTCCTCCGGGACAGGGGTTTACAATGAGCAGTTCTTC. Translation gives CASSSSGTGVYNEQFF.

The V call is TRBV9, the J call TRBJ1-4, with D possibly matching TRBD1 (5 bases). V was pared by 1 base and J by 8 bases, with 12 bases between. Germline-derived CDR1 and CDR2 are SGDLS and YYNGEE. The CDR3 has 14 amino acids. CDR3 sequence reads: CASSVTGRTEKLFF. The CDR3 nucleotides are TGTGCCAGCAGCGTAACGGGCAGGACAGAAAAACTGTTTTTT.

The genes are TRBV7-2 and TRBJ1-3, with unresolved D. Germline loops: CDR1 SGHTA, CDR2 FQGNSA. V was clipped by 6 bases and J by 0 bases, with 3 bases between them. CDR3 length equals 12 residues. In DNA form, the CDR3 reads TGTGCCAGCAGAAGCTCTGGAAACACCATATATTTT. It is translated as CASRSSGNTIYF.

By share, this clone ranks as medium-sized (0.01 to 0.1%). The rearrangement joins TRBV27 to TRBJ2-7; TRBD1 might be the D (5 bases). The germline V and J ends were trimmed by 2 bases and 4 bases, with 9 bases remaining between them. Germline values: CDR1 MNHEY, CDR2 SMNVEV (reference sequence). The CDR3 extends over 13 amino acids. As DNA, the CDR3 is TGTGCCAGCAGTTTAGCAGGGAATTACGAGCAGTACTTC. This codes for CASSLAGNYEQYF.

The rearrangement uses TRBV2 and TRBJ2-5, with a weak D call TRBD2 (7 bases). Trimming removed 8 bases at V and 5 bases at J, with 18 bases between. The CDR3 loop spans 14 amino acids. Germline V CDR1 and CDR2: SNHLY, FYNNEI. This CDR3 is CASHHGGGGETQYF. The CDR3 DNA reads as TGTGCCAGCCACCACGGGGGAGGGGGGGAGACCCAGTACTTC.

The chain joins TRBV19 to TRBJ1-1; D gene ambiguous. Trimming pared 4 bases from V and 2 bases from J, leaving 23 bases between. Looked up from germline, CDR1 is LNHDA and CDR2 is SQIVND (reference sequence). The CDR3 extends over 18 amino acids. Written as DNA, the CDR3 is TGTGCCAGTAGTACCCTACAGAGGGCTTTTCCATCAAACACTGAAGCTTTCTTT. Translation: CASSTLQRAFPSNTEAFF.

The chain recombines TRBV7-9 with TRBJ1-4; D gene unclear. CDR3 length: 14 residues. Trimming shortened V by 6 bases and J by 7 bases, and 15 bases separated the two germline ends. The germline V gene encodes CDR1 SEHNR and CDR2 FQNEAQ (reference sequence). The CDR3 DNA reads as TGTGCCAGCAGTAGACCAGAGGGCGGTGAAAAACTGTTTTTT. Translated, it gives CASSRPEGGEKLFF.

The gene calls are TRBV28 and TRBJ2-4; D is perhaps TRBD1 or TRBD2 (5 bases each). The germline V and J ends were trimmed by 2 bases and 8 bases, with 16 bases remaining between them. The CDR3 length is 15 residues. Germline CDR1 is MDHEN and CDR2 is SYDVKM. The CDR3 is CASSLPGRLEDIQYF. The CDR3 DNA reads TGTGCCAGCAGTTTACCGGGACGGTTGGAGGACATTCAGTACTTC.

This clone was recorded a few times. For the CDR3, the DNA is TGTGCCAGCAGCTTAGGTCCGGCAACTAATGAAAAACTGTTTTTT. Encoded protein: CASSLGPATNEKLFF. The V gene is TRBV7-2, the J gene TRBJ1-4; no firm D call. The ends were cut back, 1 base at V and 0 bases at J, with 6 bases in the middle. The length of the CDR3 is 15 residues. Germline assignment: CDR1 SGHTA and CDR2 FQGNSA.

V gene TRBV6-5 combines with J gene TRBJ1-2, with a possible D match to TRBD1 (5 bases). From germline, CDR1 is MNHEY and CDR2 SVGAGI. This CDR3 comprises 16 residues. V was trimmed by 0 bases and J by 0 bases, leaving 11 bases between them. The DNA of the CDR3 is TGTGCCAGCAGTTACTCGCCAGGGAGAGCTAACTATGGCTACACCTTC. Encoded protein: CASSYSPGRANYGYTF.

V gene TRBV28 combines with J gene TRBJ2-1; D gene uncertain. V dropped 6 bases and J dropped 2 bases, with 14 bases sitting between them. The CDR3 extends over 15 amino acids. Germline CDR1 MDHEN, CDR2 SYDVKM. In nucleotides, the CDR3 is TGTGCCAGCAGCCCCATTAACCCGGCCTACAATGAGCAGTTCTTC. Its protein product is CASSPINPAYNEQFF.

The chain employs TRBV19 and TRBJ2-1; D remains ambiguous. The CDR3 runs to 13 residues. Per germline, CDR1 LNHDA and CDR2 SQIVND (reference sequence). With 1 base removed from V and 4 bases from J, the gap between germline ends came to 5 bases. The CDR3, as DNA: TGTGCCAGTAGTATAGGACAATACAATGAGCAGTTCTTC. Its protein is CASSIGQYNEQFF. The variable domain in full, completed from reference TRBV19 and TRBJ2-1, reads DGGITQSPKYLFRKEGQNVTLSCEQNLNHDAMYWYRQDPGQGLRLIYYSQIVNDFQKGDIAEGYSVSREKKESFPLTVTSAQKNPTAFYLCASSIGQYNEQFFGPGTRLTVL.